Listed below are T cell receptor beta chains from one sample, sequenced in a study of cytomegalovirus exposure and HLA in healthy donors. Measured with immunoSEQ multiplex PCR; TCRdb has only the in-frame clones, and not every one. This table has roughly 100,000 clones, about 80% appearing once. Sequencing input: PBMCs. Receptor source: a man younger than 45 in good health and CMV-seropositive. CDR3s include the opening cysteine and the closing phenylalanine or tryptophan. Each record gives: D gene, V gene, J gene, clone size, CDR3 DNA, CDR3 protein. D genes are given only for firm matches. Size values are once, few and many counts, or a class for expanded clones, and some rows have none.

-	TRBV5-1	TRBJ1-1	-	TGCGCCAGCAGCTTGCGCGACACTGAAGCTTTCTTT	CASSLRDTEAFF
TRBD1	TRBV7-2	TRBJ1-2	-	TGTGCCAGCAGCACTGGGACAGTCTATGGCTACACCTTC	CASSTGTVYGYTF
TRBD2	TRBV5-6	TRBJ2-1	few	TGTGCCAGCAGCTTGGGGACTAGCGGGGATTACAATGAGCAGTTCTTC	CASSLGTSGDYNEQFF
-	TRBV18	TRBJ2-7	-	TGTGCCAGCTCCCCTCGCGAAGGACGGAGGTACGAGCAGTACTTC	CASSPREGRRYEQYF
-	TRBV5-1	TRBJ2-6	-	TGCGCCAGCAGCGGAGCCTCTGGGGCCAACGTCCTGACTTTC	CASSGASGANVLTF
-	TRBV18	TRBJ1-1	-	TGTGCCAGCTCACCGGGGGAGGGAGGTGAAGCTTTCTTT	CASSPGEGGEAFF
-	TRBV6-5	TRBJ2-3	-	TGTGCCAGCAGCCTCGAGCGGTACACAGATACGCAGTATTTT	CASSLERYTDTQYF
-	TRBV2	TRBJ2-3	-	TGTGCCAGCCAGGGACAAGACAGCAGACATTTGATTTTT	CASQGQDSRHLIF
TRBD2	TRBV6-1	TRBJ2-1	-	TGTGCCAGCAGTGAAACTATACTAGCGGGAGACTTGCAGTTCTTC	CASSETILAGDLQFF
-	TRBV30	TRBJ2-5	-	TGTGCCTGGAACTTTTTAACAGAGACCCAGTACTTC	CAWNFLTETQYF
-	TRBV4-1	TRBJ1-5	-	TGCGCCAGCAGCACCGGACTTTCTCAGCCCCAGCATTTT	CASSTGLSQPQHF
-	TRBV2	TRBJ2-3	-	TGTGCCAGCAGTGAAATCACACGCACTTTT	CASSEITRTF
-	TRBV7-2	TRBJ1-5	-	TGTGCCAGCAGCTTAGTGAGGGGTAGCGGACAGCCCCAGCATTTT	CASSLVRGSGQPQHF
-	TRBV18	TRBJ2-3	-	TGTGCCAGCTCACCACGGCCGAAAGATACGCAGTATTTT	CASSPRPKDTQYF
-	TRBV9	TRBJ1-2	-	TGTGCCAGCAGCGTAGAAGGACACCTAGCTAACTATGGCTACACCTTC	CASSVEGHLANYGYTF
-	TRBV6-5	TRBJ1-2	-	TGTGCCAGCAGTTACACCTCGGCAGGTCCGGATGGCTACACCTTC	CASSYTSAGPDGYTF
-	TRBV11-1	TRBJ1-1	few	TGTGCCAGCAGCTTATACCCTAGGCTCGGAAGGAACACTGAAGCTTTCTTT	CASSLYPRLGRNTEAFF
TRBD1	TRBV6-1	TRBJ1-4	-	TGTGCCAGCGCCTTTAGACAGGGAGGTGAAAAACTGTTTTTT	CASAFRQGGEKLFF
TRBD1	TRBV11-1	TRBJ1-6	once	TGTGCCAGCAGCTTAGAGGGGACAGGCTACGCACCCCTCCACTTT	CASSLEGTGYAPLHF
-	TRBV13	TRBJ2-5	-	TGTGCCAGCAGCTTAGGCCGAGAGACCCAGTACTTC	CASSLGRETQYF
TRBD1	TRBV7-9	TRBJ1-5	-	TGTGCCAGACACAGGGGGAGCAATCAGCCCCAGCATTTT	CARHRGSNQPQHF
-	TRBV28	TRBJ2-1	-	TGTGCCAGCAAGGGAGGCCTCCCTTACAATGAGCAGTTCTTC	CASKGGLPYNEQFF
TRBD1	TRBV29-1	TRBJ1-2	-	TGCAGCGTCCGGACAGGGAACTATGGCTACACCTTC	CSVRTGNYGYTF
-	TRBV19	TRBJ1-6	-	TGTGCCAGTAGCAGGGTAGACTCACCCCTCCACTTT	CASSRVDSPLHF
-	TRBV6-1	TRBJ1-6	-	TGTGCCAGCAGTGTGAACAGTAGGCATTCACCCCTCCACTTT	CASSVNSRHSPLHF
-	TRBV19	TRBJ2-1	-	TGTGCCAGTAGTATAGGGGACTCCTCATATTACAATGAGCAGTTCTTC	CASSIGDSSYYNEQFF
TRBD1	TRBV9	TRBJ1-5	-	TGTGCCAGCAGCGTGGGGACAGGGCATCAGCCCCAGCATTTT	CASSVGTGHQPQHF
TRBD2	TRBV4-2	TRBJ2-5	-	TGTGCCAGCAGCCAGACTAGCGCCCAAGAGACCCAGTACTTC	CASSQTSAQETQYF
-	TRBV9	TRBJ2-1	-	TGTGCCAGCAGCGTAGGGAGCTCCTACAATGAGCAGTTCTTC	CASSVGSSYNEQFF
-	TRBV7-2	TRBJ2-3	-	TGTGCCAGCAGCCCGGACTGGGATACGCAGTATTTT	CASSPDWDTQYF
TRBD1	TRBV5-1	TRBJ1-2	-	TGCGCCAGCAGCTTATCGGACAGGGGGCAAACTGGCTACACCTTC	CASSLSDRGQTGYTF
TRBD1	TRBV11-2	TRBJ1-2	-	TGTGCCAGCAGCTTGGCCGGGACAGGGGGCAAGGGCTATGGCTACACCTTC	CASSLAGTGGKGYGYTF
-	TRBV19	TRBJ1-5	few	TGTGCCAGTAGTGGACGAGGGTTACCACAGCCCCAGCATTTT	CASSGRGLPQPQHF
-	TRBV4-2	TRBJ2-5	-	TGTGCCAGCAGCCAAGCTGATACAGGAGGGCCAGAGACCCAGTACTTC	CASSQADTGGPETQYF
-	TRBV9	TRBJ1-1	-	TGTGCCAGCAGCGTAGATGGCCAGAACACTGAAGCTTTCTTT	CASSVDGQNTEAFF
-	TRBV10-3	TRBJ1-1	-	TGTGCCATCAGCGGTATCATGAACACTGAAGCTTTCTTT	CAISGIMNTEAFF
-	TRBV19	TRBJ2-3	once	TGTGCCAGTAGTCCCCGACTGACTAGTGCAGATACGCAGTATTTT	CASSPRLTSADTQYF
-	TRBV30	TRBJ1-1	-	TGTGCCTCCAGGCTAAGGACTGAAGCTTTCTTT	CASRLRTEAFF
-	TRBV30	TRBJ1-2	-	TGTGCCTGGGAGGGGGTCGGCTACACCTTT	CAWEGVGYTF
TRBD2	TRBV29-1	TRBJ2-2	-	TGCAGCGCCGCCGGGACTAGCGACCCCGGGGAGCTGTTTTTT	CSAAGTSDPGELFF
-	TRBV29-1	TRBJ2-1	-	TGCAGCGTTGTGACTTCGAAAGTCGATGAGCAGTTCTTC	CSVVTSKVDEQFF
TRBD1	TRBV30	TRBJ1-5	few	TGTGCCGGACAGACAGGGAATCAGCCCCAGCATTTT	CAGQTGNQPQHF
-	TRBV28	TRBJ1-2	-	TGTGCCAGCAGTTCTCAGGGTGTTGGCTACACCTTC	CASSSQGVGYTF
-	TRBV19	TRBJ2-6	-	TGTGCCAGCCGCCCGACGGGTGACTCTGGGGCCAACGTCCTGACTTTC	CASRPTGDSGANVLTF
-	TRBV14	TRBJ1-4	-	TGTGCCAGCAGCCAGAAGGGACATCTTCTTGAAAAACTGTTTTTT	CASSQKGHLLEKLFF
-	TRBV28	TRBJ2-3	-	TGTGCCAGCAGTTCCCTTCTTAGCACAGATACGCAGTATTTT	CASSSLLSTDTQYF